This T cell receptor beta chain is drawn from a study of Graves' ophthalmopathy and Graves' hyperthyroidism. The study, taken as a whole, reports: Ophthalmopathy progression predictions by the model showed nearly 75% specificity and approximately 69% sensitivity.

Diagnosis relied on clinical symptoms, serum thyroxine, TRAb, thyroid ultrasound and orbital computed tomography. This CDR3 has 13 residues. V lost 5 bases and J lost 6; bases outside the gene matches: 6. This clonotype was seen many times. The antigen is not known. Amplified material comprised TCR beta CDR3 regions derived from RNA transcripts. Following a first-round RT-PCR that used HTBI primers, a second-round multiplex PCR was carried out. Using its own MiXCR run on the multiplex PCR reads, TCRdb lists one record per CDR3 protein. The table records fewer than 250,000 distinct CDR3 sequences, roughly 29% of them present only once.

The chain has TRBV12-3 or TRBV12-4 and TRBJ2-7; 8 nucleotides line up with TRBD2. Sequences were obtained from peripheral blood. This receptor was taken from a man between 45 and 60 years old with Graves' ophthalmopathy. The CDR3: CASSRREAGEQYF. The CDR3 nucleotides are TGTGCCAGCAGTCGGCGGGAGGCCGGCGAGCAGTACTTC.